The 3 T cell receptor beta chains reported below all come from one sample, sequenced in a study of memory CD4+ T cells and cytomegalovirus serostatus. The data were produced by immunoSEQ multiplex PCR, yet TCRdb's version contains in-frame clones alone and is incomplete. Of approximately 46,000 clones in the sample, 60% to 80% are singletons; the top ten hold 0.55% to 0.7%. The sort gate was single viable CD3+CD4+CD8-CD45RO+ cells for memory CD4+ T cells. Source material: memory CD4+ T cells from blood. The receptors were gathered from an adult in good health and CMV-seronegative.

The V gene is TRBV7-2, the J gene TRBJ1-5; possible D gene TRBD1, 6 bases. CDR1 and CDR2 from the germline V gene are SGHTA and FQGNSA. V dropped 5 bases and J dropped 6 bases, with 11 bases sitting between them. CDR3 length equals 13 residues. The CDR3 region is CASSRKGGQPQHF. In DNA form, the CDR3 reads TGTGCCAGCAGCCGAAAGGGGGGTCAGCCCCAGCATTTT.

The J gene is TRBJ1-1, the V gene TRBV9; no firm D call. This CDR3 region has 14 residues. Trimming removed 3 bases at V and 4 bases at J, with 13 bases between. CDR1 and CDR2 from the germline V gene are SGDLS and YYNGEE. The CDR3 sequence: CASSARGGGTEAFF. The CDR3 DNA follows: TGTGCCAGCAGCGCCCGGGGTGGCGGCACTGAAGCTTTCTTT.

For the CDR3, the DNA is TGTGCCAGCAGTCACTCGGGATCCCCGTGGACCCAGTACTTC. This translates into CASSHSGSPWTQYF. This sequence joins TRBV7-2 and TRBJ2-5, with TRBD2 as a possible D gene (5 bases). The germline CDR1 and CDR2 sequences are SGHTA and FQGNSA. The germline V and J ends were trimmed by 6 bases and 7 bases, with 18 bases remaining between them. The CDR3 runs 14 residues. The complete variable domain, with remaining parts taken from reference TRBV7-2 and TRBJ2-5, reads GAGVSQSPSNKVTEKGKDVELRCDPISGHTALYWYRQSLGQGLEFLIYFQGNSAPDKSGLPSDRFSAERTGGSVSTLTIQRTQQEDSAVYLCASSHSGSPWTQYFGPGTRLLVL.